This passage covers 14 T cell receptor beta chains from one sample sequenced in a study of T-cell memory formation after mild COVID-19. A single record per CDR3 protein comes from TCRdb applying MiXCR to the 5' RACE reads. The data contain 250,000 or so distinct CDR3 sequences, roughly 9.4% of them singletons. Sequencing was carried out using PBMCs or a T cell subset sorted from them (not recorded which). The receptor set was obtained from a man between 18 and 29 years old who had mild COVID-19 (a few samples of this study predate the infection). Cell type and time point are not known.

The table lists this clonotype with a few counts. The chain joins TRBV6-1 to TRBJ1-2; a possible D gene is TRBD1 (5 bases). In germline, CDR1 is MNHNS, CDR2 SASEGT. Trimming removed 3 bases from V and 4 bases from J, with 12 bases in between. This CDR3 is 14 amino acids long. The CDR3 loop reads CASSEAGRTYGYTF. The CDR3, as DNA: TGTGCCAGCAGTGAGGCAGGGCGGACCTATGGCTACACCTTC.

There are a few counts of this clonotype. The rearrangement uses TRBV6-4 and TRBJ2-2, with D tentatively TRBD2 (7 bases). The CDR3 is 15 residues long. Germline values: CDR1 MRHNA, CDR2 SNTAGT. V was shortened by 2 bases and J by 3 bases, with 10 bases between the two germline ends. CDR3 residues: CASSDGGADTGELFF. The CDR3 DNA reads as TGTGCCAGCAGTGACGGGGGGGCCGACACCGGGGAGCTGTTTTTT.

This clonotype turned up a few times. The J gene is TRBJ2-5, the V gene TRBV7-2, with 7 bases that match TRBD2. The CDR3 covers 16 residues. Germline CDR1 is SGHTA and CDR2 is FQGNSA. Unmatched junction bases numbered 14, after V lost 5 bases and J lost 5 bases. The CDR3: CASSPRHPAGGETQYF. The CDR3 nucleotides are TGTGCCAGCAGCCCGCGACACCCGGCCGGGGGGGAGACCCAGTACTTC.

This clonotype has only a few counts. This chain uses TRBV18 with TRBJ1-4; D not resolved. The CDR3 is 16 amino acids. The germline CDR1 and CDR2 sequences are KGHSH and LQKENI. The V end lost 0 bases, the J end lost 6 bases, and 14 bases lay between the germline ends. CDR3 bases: TGTGCCAGCTCACCACCGTACGGCATCCGTCATGAAAAACTGTTTTTT. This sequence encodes CASSPPYGIRHEKLFF.

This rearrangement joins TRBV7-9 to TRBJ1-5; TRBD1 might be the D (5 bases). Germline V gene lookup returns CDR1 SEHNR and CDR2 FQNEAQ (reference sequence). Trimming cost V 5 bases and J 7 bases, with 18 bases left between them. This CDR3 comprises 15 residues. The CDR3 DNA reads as TGTGCCAGCAGCGTAGGACCAGGGATGGGCCAGCCCCAGCATTTT. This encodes CASSVGPGMGQPQHF.

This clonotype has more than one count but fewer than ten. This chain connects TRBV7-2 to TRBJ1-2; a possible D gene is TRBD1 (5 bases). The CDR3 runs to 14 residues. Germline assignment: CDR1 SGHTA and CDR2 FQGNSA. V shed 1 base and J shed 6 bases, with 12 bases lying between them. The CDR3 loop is CASSLEVSRDGYTF. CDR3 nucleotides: TGTGCCAGCAGCTTAGAAGTGTCCAGGGATGGCTACACCTTC.

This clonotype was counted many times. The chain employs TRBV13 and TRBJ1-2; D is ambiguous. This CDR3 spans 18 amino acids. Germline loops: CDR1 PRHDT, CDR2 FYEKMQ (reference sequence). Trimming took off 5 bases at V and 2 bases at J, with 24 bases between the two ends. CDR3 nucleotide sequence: TGTGCCAGCAGCCTACTATCGGCGGGCCGCACTTTCAACTATGGCTACACCTTC. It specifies CASSLLSAGRTFNYGYTF.

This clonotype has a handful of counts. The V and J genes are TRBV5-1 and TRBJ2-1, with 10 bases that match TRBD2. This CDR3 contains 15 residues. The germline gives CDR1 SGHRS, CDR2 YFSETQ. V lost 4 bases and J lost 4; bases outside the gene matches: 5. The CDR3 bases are TGCGCCAGCAGCGCCAGACTAGCGGGTTACAATGAGCAGTTCTTC. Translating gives CASSARLAGYNEQFF.

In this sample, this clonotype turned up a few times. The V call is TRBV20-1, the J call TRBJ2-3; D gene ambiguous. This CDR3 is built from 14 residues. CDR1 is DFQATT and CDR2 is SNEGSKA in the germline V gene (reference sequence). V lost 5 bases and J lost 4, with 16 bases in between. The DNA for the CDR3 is TGCAGTGCTCCACCTGCAGAATGGGCAGATACGCAGTATTTT. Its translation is CSAPPAEWADTQYF.

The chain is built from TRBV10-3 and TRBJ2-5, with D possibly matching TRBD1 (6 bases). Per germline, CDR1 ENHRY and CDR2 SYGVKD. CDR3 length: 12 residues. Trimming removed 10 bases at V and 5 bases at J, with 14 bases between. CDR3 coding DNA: TGTGCCACCGGGACACCCCTGGAGACCCAGTACTTC. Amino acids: CATGTPLETQYF.

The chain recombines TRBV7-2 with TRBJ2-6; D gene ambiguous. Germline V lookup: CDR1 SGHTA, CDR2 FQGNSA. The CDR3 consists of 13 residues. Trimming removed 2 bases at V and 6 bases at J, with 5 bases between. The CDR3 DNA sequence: TGTGCCAGCAGCTTACGGGCGGCCAACGTCCTGACTTTC. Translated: CASSLRAANVLTF.

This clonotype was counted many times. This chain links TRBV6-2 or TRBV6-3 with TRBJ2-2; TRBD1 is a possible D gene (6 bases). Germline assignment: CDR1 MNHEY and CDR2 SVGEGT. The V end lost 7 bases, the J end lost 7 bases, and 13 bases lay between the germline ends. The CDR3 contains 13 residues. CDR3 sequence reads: CASTQGTVGELFF. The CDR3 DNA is TGTGCCAGCACCCAGGGGACGGTCGGGGAGCTGTTTTTT.

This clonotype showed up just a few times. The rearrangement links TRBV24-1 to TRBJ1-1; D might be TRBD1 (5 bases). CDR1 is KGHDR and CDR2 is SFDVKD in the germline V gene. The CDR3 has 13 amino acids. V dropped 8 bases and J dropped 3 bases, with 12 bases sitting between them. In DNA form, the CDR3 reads TGTGCCACCACCGGGAGGGGTGACACTGAAGCTTTCTTT. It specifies CATTGRGDTEAFF.

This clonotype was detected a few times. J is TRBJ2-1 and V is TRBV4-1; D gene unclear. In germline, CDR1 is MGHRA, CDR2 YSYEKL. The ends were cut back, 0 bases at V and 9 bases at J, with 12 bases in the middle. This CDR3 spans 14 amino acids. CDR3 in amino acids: CASSQEPYVGEQFF. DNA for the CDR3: TGCGCCAGCAGCCAAGAACCTTACGTAGGTGAGCAGTTCTTC.